Following are 30 T cell receptor beta chains from one sample sequenced in a study of vaccination effects on CD4 cells after COVID-19. These receptors lack a known antigen. Investigators separated out CD4+ T cells once approximately 9 days of culture had passed. As their vaccination, participants received two doses of either BNT162b2 or mRNA-1273. Sequenced by immunoSEQ multiplex PCR; TCRdb stores in-frame clones only, minus some. Here the sample spans some 60,000 clones, approximately 81% being singletons. The sample here was CD4+ T cells from PBMCs cultured without peptide, taken after COVID-19 vaccination. Receptor source: a human donor who received a COVID-19 vaccine.

The chain carries TRBV5-1 and TRBJ2-3, with D maybe TRBD2 (6 bases). From germline, CDR1 is SGHRS and CDR2 YFSETQ. CDR3 length equals 15 residues. Trimming removed 1 base at V and 2 bases at J, with 11 bases between. CDR3 sequence reads: CASSLTSRDTDTQYF. CDR3 bases: TGCGCCAGCAGCTTGACTTCGCGGGACACAGATACGCAGTATTTT.

The V call is TRBV27, the J call TRBJ2-1; the D gene could be TRBD1 or TRBD2 (6 bases each). The CDR3 loop spans 14 amino acids. The germline V gene encodes CDR1 MNHEY and CDR2 SMNVEV (reference sequence). The V end was cut by 6 bases, the J end by 4 bases, with 13 bases between. The CDR3 DNA reads as TGTGCCAGCAGCAGGGGAGGACAGTACAATGAGCAGTTCTTC. Residues: CASSRGGQYNEQFF.

This rearrangement joins TRBV2 to TRBJ2-5; TRBD2 matches 7 bases. Germline assignment: CDR1 SNHLY and CDR2 FYNNEI. This CDR3 has 16 amino acids. After removal of 0 bases from V and 5 bases from J, the junction contained 9 bases not matched to a gene. CDR3 DNA: TGTGCCAGCAGTGAAGCGGGAGGGCAGGGTATGGAGACCCAGTACTTC. It specifies CASSEAGGQGMETQYF.

The count of this clone is one. The rearrangement links TRBV6-6 to TRBJ1-1; TRBD1 matches 12 bases. The CDR3 consists of 15 residues. With 6 bases clipped from V and 4 bases from J, the junction kept 6 bases outside the gene matches. CDR1 MNHNY and CDR2 SVGAGI come from the germline V gene (reference sequence). CDR3 sequence (DNA): TGTGCCAGCAGGACGGGACAGGGGGCACGCACTGAAGCTTTCTTT. Protein product: CASRTGQGARTEAFF.

CDR3 DNA: TGTGCCAGCAGCCCGCGGACTAGCGGGAGAACAGATACGCAGTATTTT. It specifies CASSPRTSGRTDTQYF. The chain joins TRBV9 to TRBJ2-3, with TRBD2 matching over 13 bases. V lost 4 bases to trimming and J lost 3 bases; unmatched junction nucleotides: 5. The CDR3 totals 16 residues. Germline values: CDR1 SGDLS, CDR2 YYNGEE. Full variable domain (rest looked up from reference TRBV9 and TRBJ2-3): DSGVTQTPKHLITATGQRVTLRCSPRSGDLSVYWYQQSLDQGLQFLIQYYNGEERAKGNILERFSAQQFPDLHSELNLSSLELGDSALYFCASSPRTSGRTDTQYFGPGTRLTVL.

V gene TRBV28 combines with J gene TRBJ1-2, with unresolved D. Germline V gene sequence: CDR1 MDHEN, CDR2 SYDVKM. CDR3 size: 14 residues. V shed 3 bases and J shed 4 bases, with 12 bases lying between them. This CDR3 reads CASSLVPTGYGYTF. The CDR3 DNA sequence: TGTGCCAGCAGTTTGGTCCCGACGGGCTATGGCTACACCTTC.

The chain uses TRBV25-1 and TRBJ1-6; 10 bases line up with TRBD1. After removal of 4 bases from V and 7 bases from J, the junction contained 1 base not matched to a gene. CDR3 length: 14 residues. Germline-derived CDR1 and CDR2 are MGHDK and SYGVNS. The CDR3, as DNA: TGTGCCAGCAGTGTGGGACAGGGGAATTCACCCCTCCACTTT. Translated, it gives CASSVGQGNSPLHF.

The DNA for the CDR3 is TGCGCCAGCAGTATGGCGGGAGCTTACGAGCAGTACTTC. It encodes CASSMAGAYEQYF. The V call is TRBV5-1, the J call TRBJ2-7; 7 nucleotides line up with TRBD2. Trimming cost V 5 bases and J 4 bases; bases outside gene matches: 6. The CDR3 covers 13 residues. The V gene's germline CDR1 is SGHRS and CDR2 YFSETQ.

This clone appeared a single time. For the CDR3, the DNA is TGTGCCAGCAGGCGGGACAGGGATTGGTATCAGCCCCAGCATTTT. Its translation: CASRRDRDWYQPQHF. The chain carries TRBV2 and TRBJ1-5, with 9 bases identical to TRBD1. Trimming cost V 6 bases and J 5 bases; bases outside gene matches: 8. Germline assignment: CDR1 SNHLY and CDR2 FYNNEI. The CDR3 sequence is 15 residues long.

The chain couples TRBV6-5 to TRBJ2-2; D might be TRBD1 (5 bases). CDR3 length: 13 amino acids. Trimming left V 0 bases short and J 6 bases short, with 5 bases between. CDR1 is MNHEY, CDR2 SVGAGI, per germline. The CDR3: CASSYSGPGELFF. CDR3 DNA sequence: TGTGCCAGCAGTTACTCGGGGCCCGGGGAGCTGTTTTTT.

For this clone: An end of the junction does not agree with germline; a read error may underlie this. This rearrangement joins TRBV19 to TRBJ1-6, with 7 bases lining up with TRBD1. In germline, CDR1 is LNHDA, CDR2 SQIVND (reference sequence). The CDR3 is 14 amino acids. The CDR3 loop reads CASSNRGNNSPLHF. Written as DNA, the CDR3 is TGTGCCAGTAGCAACAGGGGAAATAATTCACCCCTTCACTTT.

This rearrangement joins TRBV5-1 to TRBJ1-6; D gene unclear. CDR3 length: 15 residues. The V and J ends lost 2 bases and 7 bases respectively, with 13 bases between them. Germline CDR1 reads SGHRS; CDR2 reads YFSETQ. The CDR3 DNA follows: TGCGCCAGCAGCTTTGATCCGGGTGTGAATTCACCCCTCCACTTT. Translation gives CASSFDPGVNSPLHF.

The V and J genes are TRBV3-1 (or the pseudogene TRBV3-2) and TRBJ1-1; perhaps TRBD1 as D (5 bases). V lost 5 bases and J lost 3, with 13 bases in between. Germline V gives CDR1 LGHDT, CDR2 YNNKEL (reference sequence). The CDR3 is made up of 14 amino acids. Written as DNA, the CDR3 is TGTGCCAGCAGCAACGGGACTTTCGACACTGAAGCTTTCTTT. It yields the protein CASSNGTFDTEAFF.

V usage is TRBV19 and J usage is TRBJ1-5; 8 nucleotides align to TRBD1. CDR3 length: 17 amino acids. Trimming at V came to 5 bases and at J to 4 bases, leaving 13 bases not matched to a gene. Germline V CDR1 and CDR2: LNHDA, SQIVND (reference sequence). Here the CDR3 reads CASSRTRNRGRNQPQHF. CDR3 DNA sequence: TGTGCCAGTAGTCGAACGAGAAACAGGGGGAGGAATCAGCCCCAGCATTTT.

The chain is built from TRBV18 and TRBJ2-2, with 8 bases that match TRBD2. The CDR3 contains 17 residues. Per germline, CDR1 KGHSH and CDR2 LQKENI. Trimming at V came to 0 bases and at J to 6 bases, leaving 9 bases not matched to a gene. The CDR3 sequence is CASSPPGAGAGAGELFF. In DNA form, the CDR3 reads TGTGCCAGCTCACCACCGGGAGCGGGAGCGGGCGCCGGGGAGCTGTTTTTT.

V and J are TRBV5-5 and TRBJ2-5, with 8 nucleotides matching TRBD1. The length of the CDR3 is 14 residues. Germline V gene lookup returns CDR1 SGHKS and CDR2 YYEKEE (reference sequence). J gave up 13 bases and V 3 bases, and 14 bases lay outside the gene matches. CDR3 sequence: CASSSRTGKRPWYF. CDR3 sequence (DNA): TGTGCCAGCAGCTCCCGGACAGGGAAACGCCCTTGGTACTTC.

The chain is built from TRBV5-1 and TRBJ1-6; TRBD1 matches 8 bases. The germline gives CDR1 SGHRS, CDR2 YFSETQ. The CDR3 has 14 amino acids. Trimming took 4 bases from V and 7 from J; bases not matched to a gene: 4. The CDR3 nucleotides read TGCGCCAGCAGCCCAGGACAGGGCAATTCACCCCTCCACTTT. It encodes CASSPGQGNSPLHF.

V and J are TRBV11-2 and TRBJ2-5; D assignment may be TRBD1 or TRBD2 (6 bases each). This CDR3 is 15 amino acids long. Trimming pared 2 bases from V and 7 bases from J, leaving 17 bases between. From germline, CDR1 is SGHAT and CDR2 FQNNGV. The CDR3 DNA follows: TGTGCCAGCAGCTTATTCCCAGGTGGAGGGGGGACCCAGTACTTC. Translated, it gives CASSLFPGGGGTQYF.

The chain has TRBV19 and TRBJ2-3, with 8 positions matching TRBD2. J lost 3 bases, V lost 4 bases, and 3 bases had no gene match. Germline CDR1 LNHDA, CDR2 SQIVND (reference sequence). This CDR3 has 14 residues. The CDR3 region is CASSKGTRTDTQYF. CDR3 sequence (DNA): TGTGCCAGTAGTAAAGGGACTAGGACAGATACGCAGTATTTT.

V gene TRBV6-5 combines with J gene TRBJ1-2, with D perhaps matching TRBD1 (6 bases). Germline values: CDR1 MNHEY, CDR2 SVGAGI. This CDR3 spans 15 amino acids. The V gene lost 0 bases and the J gene lost 5 bases, with 13 bases spanning the gap. The CDR3 protein is CASSYSIGGLYGYTF. CDR3 in DNA: TGTGCCAGCAGTTACTCGATCGGGGGGCTTTATGGCTACACCTTC.

The V call is TRBV30, the J call TRBJ1-4; no clear D. Germline CDR1 and CDR2: GTSNPN and SVGIG (reference sequence). The V and J ends lost 4 bases and 5 bases respectively, with 14 bases between them. This CDR3 is built from 14 residues. CDR3 DNA: TGTGCCTGGAACGTCGGACGTACGAATGAAAAACTGTTTTTT. It is translated as CAWNVGRTNEKLFF.

CDR3 nucleotide sequence: TGTGCCAGCAGTGTGTCTGTACAAGAGACCCAGTACTTC. This sequence encodes CASSVSVQETQYF. The chain recombines TRBV2 with TRBJ2-5, with D uncertain. Looked up from germline, CDR1 is SNHLY and CDR2 is FYNNEI. Trimming took 4 bases from V and 2 from J, leaving 8 bases between them. The CDR3 covers 13 residues.

This clone was seen only once. The chain couples TRBV27 to TRBJ1-2; 11 bases map to TRBD1. Per germline, CDR1 MNHEY and CDR2 SMNVEV (reference sequence). V shed 8 bases, J shed 4 bases, and the junction held 9 bases outside the gene matches. This CDR3 region has 15 residues. DNA of the CDR3: TGTGCCAGCGCTTTAGCCGGGACAGGGGGCTATGGCTACACCTTC. Its protein product is CASALAGTGGYGYTF.

As for this clone: The junction does not match germline at one end; this may be a read error. This chain joins TRBV19 and TRBJ2-5; 11 positions agree with TRBD2. Per the germline V gene, CDR1 is LNHDA and CDR2 is SQIVND (reference sequence). CDR3 size: 14 residues. As DNA, the CDR3 is TGTGCCAGTAGCTCCGGGACTAGCGGTCGAGCAGGCAACTTC. It translates to CASSSGTSGRAGNF.

This clone was picked up a small number of times. The rearrangement links TRBV7-9 to TRBJ1-4, with D uncertain. The germline V gene has CDR1 SEHNR and CDR2 FQNEAQ (reference sequence). Trimming took off 5 bases at V and 2 bases at J, with 12 bases between the two ends. This CDR3 contains 15 residues. The CDR3 DNA sequence: TGTGCCAGCAGCCCACTATTTGCCACTAATGAAAAACTGTTTTTT. Protein product: CASSPLFATNEKLFF.

The V gene is TRBV6-1, the J gene TRBJ1-5, with D unresolved. Trimming took off 2 bases at V and 7 bases at J, with 9 bases between the two ends. The CDR3 is 13 residues long. CDR1 MNHNS and CDR2 SASEGT come from the germline V gene. The CDR3 bases are TGTGCCAGCAGTGAAAGGGAACGACAGCCCCAGCATTTT. It translates to CASSERERQPQHF.

This chain joins TRBV2 and TRBJ1-5; D unclear. The V end lost 3 bases, the J end lost 1 base, and 13 bases lay between the germline ends. The CDR3 spans 16 residues. CDR1 and CDR2 from the germline V gene are SNHLY and FYNNEI. The CDR3 loop reads CASSDRGSWSNQPQHF. The DNA of the CDR3 is TGTGCCAGCAGTGATCGAGGGAGTTGGAGCAATCAGCCCCAGCATTTT.

This clone was seen once. It is unclear where the CDR3 begins or ends on the DNA, so no DNA is shown, and the CDR3 is as TCRdb lists it. The V and J genes are TRBV27 and TRBJ1-2; the table's D call, TRBD1, was not checked against the DNA. The CDR3 has 14 residues if both end residues are counted. Germline V lookup: CDR1 MNHEY, CDR2 SMNVEV (reference sequence). CDR3 sequence: CASSSSGQGVSYTF.

This clone was counted a single time. This chain joins TRBV7-8 and TRBJ1-2, with D maybe TRBD1 (6 bases). CDR1 and CDR2 (germline): SGHVS, FQNEAQ. The CDR3 loop spans 13 amino acids. CDR3 residues: CGTSRGTNYGYTF. For the CDR3, the DNA is TGTGGCACCAGTAGGGGGACTAACTATGGCTACACCTTC.

J is TRBJ2-3 and V is TRBV3-1 (or the pseudogene TRBV3-2); 7 positions match TRBD2. Germline loops: CDR1 LGHDT, CDR2 YNNKEL (reference sequence). The CDR3 is made up of 17 amino acids. J gave up 2 bases and V 4 bases, and 12 bases lay outside the gene matches. The CDR3 loop is CASSPLGAGRVTDTQYF. In DNA, the CDR3 is TGTGCCAGCAGCCCCCTCGGGGCGGGGAGGGTCACAGATACGCAGTATTTT.